This T cell receptor beta chain was captured in a study of post-analysis software for immune sequencing data. Note on this clonotype: The antigen is not known.

Notes on the study in general: Among four to six TRBV segments more frequent in patients than controls were TRBV5-6, TRBV5-1 and TRBV20-1.

Losses at the gene ends were 2 bases for V and 9 bases for J; bases not matched to a gene: 9. Germline CDR1 and CDR2: SGHRS and YFSETQ. The CDR3 has 16 amino acids. The library was made from cDNA and included unique molecular identifiers. Using its own MiXCR run on the PCR reads, TCRdb lists one record per CDR3 protein. The sample has hundreds of thousands of distinct CDR3 sequences; under 70% are singletons. Sample: blood. The clonotype originates from a girl aged 5-17 years with multiple sclerosis. V gene TRBV5-1 combines with J gene TRBJ2-1, with 12 bases lining up with TRBD2. CDR3 in DNA: TGCGCCAGCAGCTTCCCGTGGACTAGCGGGACGGGTGAGCAGTTCTTC. It encodes CASSFPWTSGTGEQFF. Full variable domain (remainder filled in from reference TRBV5-1 and TRBJ2-1): KAGVTQTPRYLIKTRGQQVTLSCSPISGHRSVSWYQQTPGQGLQFLFEYFSETQRNKGNFPGRFSGRQFSNSRSEMNVSTLELGDSALYLCASSFPWTSGTGEQFFGPGTRLTVL.